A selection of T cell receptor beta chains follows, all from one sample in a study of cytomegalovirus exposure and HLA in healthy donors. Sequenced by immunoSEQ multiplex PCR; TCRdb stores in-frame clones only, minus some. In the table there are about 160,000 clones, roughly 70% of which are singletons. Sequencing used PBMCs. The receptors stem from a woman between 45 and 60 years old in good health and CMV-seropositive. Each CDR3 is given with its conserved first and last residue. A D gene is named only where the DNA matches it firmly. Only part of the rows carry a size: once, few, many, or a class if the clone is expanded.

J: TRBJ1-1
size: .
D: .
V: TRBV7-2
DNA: TGTGCCAGCAGCCCCCGACAGAACACTGAAGCTTTCTTT
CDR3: CASSPRQNTEAFF

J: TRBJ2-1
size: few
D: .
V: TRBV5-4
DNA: TGTGCCAGCAGCTTAGGCGGGGCTTCCTACAATGAGCAGTTCTTC
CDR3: CASSLGGASYNEQFF

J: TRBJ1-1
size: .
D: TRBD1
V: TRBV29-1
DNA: TGCAGCGTTCGGACAGGGGGGAACACTGAAGCTTTCTTT
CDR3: CSVRTGGNTEAFF

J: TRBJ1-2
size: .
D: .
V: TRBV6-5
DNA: TGTGCCAGCAGTTACCAGGCAGGGGTAGGCTACACCTTC
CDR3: CASSYQAGVGYTF

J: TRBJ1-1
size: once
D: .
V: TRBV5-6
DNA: TGTGCCAGCAGCTTTGGTGCGCGGCGCACTGAAGCTTTCTTT
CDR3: CASSFGARRTEAFF

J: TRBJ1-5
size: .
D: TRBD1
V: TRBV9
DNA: TGTGCCAGCAGCCTCACAGGGGACCAGCCCCAGCATTTT
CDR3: CASSLTGDQPQHF

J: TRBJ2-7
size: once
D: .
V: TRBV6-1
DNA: TGTGCCAGCAGTGAATCCGGCCAGGTACCCTACGAGCAGTACTTC
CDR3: CASSESGQVPYEQYF

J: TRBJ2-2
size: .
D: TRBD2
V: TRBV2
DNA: TGTGCCAGCTTCTGGGACGCAATAGCGGGCACCGGGGAGCTGTTTTTT
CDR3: CASFWDAIAGTGELFF

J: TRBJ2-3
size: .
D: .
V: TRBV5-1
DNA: TGCGCCAGCAGCTACTCCCTCCAACAGCAGGGTTGGACAGATACGCAGTATTTT
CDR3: CASSYSLQQQGWTDTQYF

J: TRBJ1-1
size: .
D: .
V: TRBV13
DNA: TGTGCCAGCAGCTTTCGCACAGATAACACTGAAGCTTTCTTT
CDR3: CASSFRTDNTEAFF

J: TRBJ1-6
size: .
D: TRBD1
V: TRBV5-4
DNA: TGTGCCAGCAGCTTGGAAAACAGGGGTGAATCACCCCTCCACTTT
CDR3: CASSLENRGESPLHF

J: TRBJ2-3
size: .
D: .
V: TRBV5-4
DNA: TGTGCCAGCAGCTTGGGACTCGGCACAGATACGCAGTATTTT
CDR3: CASSLGLGTDTQYF

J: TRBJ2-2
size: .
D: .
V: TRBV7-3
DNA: TGTGCCAGCAGCCCCCACCCGGGGGGCTACACCGGGGAGCTGTTTTTT
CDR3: CASSPHPGGYTGELFF

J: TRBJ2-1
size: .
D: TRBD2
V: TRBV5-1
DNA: TGCGCCAGCAGCCAAGCCGCCGATTACGAGCGGGGGGCCCACTACAATGAGCAGTTCTTC
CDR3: CASSQAADYERGAHYNEQFF

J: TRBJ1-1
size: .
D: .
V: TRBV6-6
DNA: TGTGCCAGCAGTTACTCCCACAGCCTTAACACTGAAGCTTTCTTT
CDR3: CASSYSHSLNTEAFF

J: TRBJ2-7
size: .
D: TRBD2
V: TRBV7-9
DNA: TGTGCCAGCAGCCCCGGTCGTGAGTCGGGGGGAGTGGCCGAGCAGTACTTC
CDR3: CASSPGRESGGVAEQYF

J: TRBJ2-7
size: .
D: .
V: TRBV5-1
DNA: TGCGCCAGCAGCTCTGCGACAGACCTTTCCAACGAGCAGTACTTC
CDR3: CASSSATDLSNEQYF

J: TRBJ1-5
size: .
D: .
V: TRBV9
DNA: TGTGCCAGCAGCCCCGACATGAGGGCCAATCAGCCCCAGCATTTT
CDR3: CASSPDMRANQPQHF

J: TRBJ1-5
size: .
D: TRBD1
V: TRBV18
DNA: TGTGCCAGCACTTTCGGACAGGGCAATCAGCCCCAGCATTTT
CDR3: CASTFGQGNQPQHF

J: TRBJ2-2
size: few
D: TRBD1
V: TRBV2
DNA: TGTGCCAGCAGCTTCGGACAGGCCGGGGAGCTGTTTTTT
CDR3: CASSFGQAGELFF

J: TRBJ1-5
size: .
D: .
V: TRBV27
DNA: TGTGCCAGCAGTTTCGGCGGGGATCAGCCCCAGCATTTT
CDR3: CASSFGGDQPQHF

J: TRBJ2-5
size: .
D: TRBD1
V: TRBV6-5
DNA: TGTGCCAGCAGGTCCGGACAGGTGATCCAAGAGACCCAGTACTTC
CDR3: CASRSGQVIQETQYF

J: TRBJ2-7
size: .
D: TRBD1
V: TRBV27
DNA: TGTGCCAGCAGTGTCGAGACAGGGGGCCGCCGCGAGCAGTACTTC
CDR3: CASSVETGGRREQYF

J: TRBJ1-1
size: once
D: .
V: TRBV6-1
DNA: TGTGCCAGCAGTGAAAGGGGGGGGCCTTCTGAAGCTTTCTTT
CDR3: CASSERGGPSEAFF

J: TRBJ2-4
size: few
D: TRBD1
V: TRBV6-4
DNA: TGTGCCAGGATTGACAGGGGGCCCAAAAACATTCAGTACTTC
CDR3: CARIDRGPKNIQYF

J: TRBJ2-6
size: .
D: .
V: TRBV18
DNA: TGTGCCAGCTCCCGCGGTCAGGGAAACTCTGGGGCCAACGTCCTGACTTTC
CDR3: CASSRGQGNSGANVLTF

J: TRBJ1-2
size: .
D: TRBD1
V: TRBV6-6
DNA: TGTGCCAGCAGTTACCCCGTCGTCCAGGGGGTCGGTGGCTACACCTTC
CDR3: CASSYPVVQGVGGYTF

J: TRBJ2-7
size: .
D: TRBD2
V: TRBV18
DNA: TGTGCCAGCTCCCAACTAGCGGACGACTACGAGCAGTACTTC
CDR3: CASSQLADDYEQYF

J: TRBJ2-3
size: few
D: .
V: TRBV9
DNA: TGTGCCAGCAGCGTAGCCCTCACAGATACGCAGTATTTT
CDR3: CASSVALTDTQYF

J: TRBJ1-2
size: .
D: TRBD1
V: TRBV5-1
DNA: TGCGCCAGCAGCTTGGTAGGACAGGGAATTGGCTACACCTTC
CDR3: CASSLVGQGIGYTF

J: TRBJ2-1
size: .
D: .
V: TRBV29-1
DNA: TGCAGCGTTGTTTGGAGGGGATCCTACAATGAGCAGTTCTTC
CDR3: CSVVWRGSYNEQFF

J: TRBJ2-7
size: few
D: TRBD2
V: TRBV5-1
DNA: TGCGCCAGCATGTCTACGGGGGGCTCCTACGAGCAGTACTTC
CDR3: CASMSTGGSYEQYF

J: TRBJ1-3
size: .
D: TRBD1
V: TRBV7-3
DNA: TGTGCCAGCAGCGTACAGGGGGCTGGCTCTGGAAACACCATATATTTT
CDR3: CASSVQGAGSGNTIYF

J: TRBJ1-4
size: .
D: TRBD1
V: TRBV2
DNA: TGTGCCAGCAGGCGGACAGGGGCTAATGAAAAACTGTTTTTT
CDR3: CASRRTGANEKLFF

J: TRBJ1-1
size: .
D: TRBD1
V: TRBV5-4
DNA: TGTGCCAGCAGCCCCAGGGGGCGGAACACTGAAGCTTTCTTT
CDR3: CASSPRGRNTEAFF

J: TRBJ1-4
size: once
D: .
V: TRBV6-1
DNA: TGTGCCAGCAGTGGGCGGGAGGGGCTGGTTAATGAAAAACTGTTTTTT
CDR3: CASSGREGLVNEKLFF

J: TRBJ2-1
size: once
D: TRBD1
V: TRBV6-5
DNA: TGTGCCAGCAGCCGACAGGGTTTCGGCAATGAGCAGTTCTTC
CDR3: CASSRQGFGNEQFF

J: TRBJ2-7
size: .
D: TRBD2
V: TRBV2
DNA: TGTGCCAGCAGCCCCTACGGTCTAGCGGGGCCGTCCTACGAGCAGTACTTC
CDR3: CASSPYGLAGPSYEQYF

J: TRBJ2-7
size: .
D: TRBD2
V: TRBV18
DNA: TGTGCCAGCTCAGCAGCGGGGGCGAGCTCCTACGAGCAGTACTTC
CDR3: CASSAAGASSYEQYF

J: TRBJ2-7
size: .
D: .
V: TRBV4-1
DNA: TGCGCCAGCAGCCAAGGCGGGGCGGCCTCCTACGAGCAGTACTTC
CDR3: CASSQGGAASYEQYF

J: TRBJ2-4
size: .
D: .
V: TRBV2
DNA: TGTGCCAGCATTCGGGGAGGAGTCCTAGCCAAAAACATTCAGTACTTC
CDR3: CASIRGGVLAKNIQYF

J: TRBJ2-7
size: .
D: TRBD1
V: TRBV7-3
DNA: TGTGCCAGCAGCCCCAACCGGGACAGCTACGAGCAGTACTTC
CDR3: CASSPNRDSYEQYF

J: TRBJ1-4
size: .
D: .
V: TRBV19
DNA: TGTGCCAGTACCCAAGGGGCACTTGCAACTAATGAAAAACTGTTTTTT
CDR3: CASTQGALATNEKLFF

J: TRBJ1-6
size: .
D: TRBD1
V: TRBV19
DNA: TGTGCCAGTAGTGTAGCAGGGGGCCGTTATAATTCACCCCTCCACTTT
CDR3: CASSVAGGRYNSPLHF

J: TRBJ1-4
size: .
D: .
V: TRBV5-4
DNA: TGTGCCAGCAGCCAGACCGGGACACCAGATGAAAAACTGTTTTTT
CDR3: CASSQTGTPDEKLFF

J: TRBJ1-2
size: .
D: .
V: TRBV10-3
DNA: TGTGCCATCAGTGAGGGCGGGACGCCGGAGATCGGCGTTGGCTACACCTTC
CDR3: CAISEGGTPEIGVGYTF

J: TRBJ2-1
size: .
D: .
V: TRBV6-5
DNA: TGTGCCAGCACCCCCCCAGGGTACAATGAGCAGTTCTTC
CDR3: CASTPPGYNEQFF

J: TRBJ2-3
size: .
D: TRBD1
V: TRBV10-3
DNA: TGTGCCATCAGTGACCGATACAGGGGGCAAGGCACAGATACGCAGTATTTT
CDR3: CAISDRYRGQGTDTQYF

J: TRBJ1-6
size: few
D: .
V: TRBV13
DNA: TGTGCCAGCAGCTTAGGAGGCCGGGGTGTAGAATCACCCCTCCACTTT
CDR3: CASSLGGRGVESPLHF

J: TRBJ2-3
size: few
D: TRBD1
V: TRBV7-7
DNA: TGTGCCAGCAGCTTGACAGGGTGGGCAGATACGCAGTATTTT
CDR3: CASSLTGWADTQYF

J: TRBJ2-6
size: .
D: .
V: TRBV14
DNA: TGTGCCAGCAGCAAACTAAGGGGCGACGTCCTGACTTTC
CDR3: CASSKLRGDVLTF

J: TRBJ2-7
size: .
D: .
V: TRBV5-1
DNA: TGCGCCAGCAGCCTGGGAGGGGGCTACGAGCAGTACTTC
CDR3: CASSLGGGYEQYF

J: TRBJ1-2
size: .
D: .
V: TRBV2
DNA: TGTGCCAGCAGTGACGAGGGATCAGGGGATGGCTACACCTTC
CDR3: CASSDEGSGDGYTF

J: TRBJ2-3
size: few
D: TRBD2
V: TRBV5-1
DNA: TGCGCCAGCAGCTTGGCGGGACTAGCCACAGATACGCAGTATTTT
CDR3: CASSLAGLATDTQYF

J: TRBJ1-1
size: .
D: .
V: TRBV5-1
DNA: TGCGCCAGCAGCACCTTTGGCACGAACACTGAAGCTTTCTTT
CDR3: CASSTFGTNTEAFF

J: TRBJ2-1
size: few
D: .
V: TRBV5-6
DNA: TGTGCCAGCAGCTTGGCCACAGGGTACAGGAACCCAAACAATGAGCAGTTCTTC
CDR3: CASSLATGYRNPNNEQFF

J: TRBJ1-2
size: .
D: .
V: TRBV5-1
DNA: TGCGCCAGCAGCTCCCAGGGTGATGAAGGCTACACCTTC
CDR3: CASSSQGDEGYTF

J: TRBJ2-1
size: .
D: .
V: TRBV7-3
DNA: TGTGCCAGCAGCTTGGGAGTTAACAATGAGCAGTTCTTC
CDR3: CASSLGVNNEQFF

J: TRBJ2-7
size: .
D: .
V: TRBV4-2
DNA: TGTGCCAGCAGCCAAGATTACACACCGATCTACGAGCAGTACTTC
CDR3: CASSQDYTPIYEQYF